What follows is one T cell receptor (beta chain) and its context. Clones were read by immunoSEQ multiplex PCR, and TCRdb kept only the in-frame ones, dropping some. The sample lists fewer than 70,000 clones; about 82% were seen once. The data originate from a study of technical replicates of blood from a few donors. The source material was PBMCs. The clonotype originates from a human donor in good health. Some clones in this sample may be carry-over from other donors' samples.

Here the CDR3 reads CATATAGSRPDTQYF. CDR3 in DNA: TGTGCCACCGCAACAGCGGGAAGCCGTCCAGATACGCAGTATTTT. V and J are TRBV6-5 and TRBJ2-3, with 7 bases fitting TRBD2. V was pared by 10 bases and J by 4 bases, with 14 bases of the junction left unmatched. Germline V gene lookup returns CDR1 MNHEY and CDR2 SVGAGI. The CDR3 covers 15 residues.